The 25 T cell receptor beta chains below all came from one sample that was sequenced in a study of T cell repertoires in cytomegalovirus infection. Their cognate antigens are unknown. TCRdb re-called the reads through MiXCR, storing one row per CDR3 protein. This sample has 26,000 or so distinct CDR3 sequences, with 15% to 20% found just once. Here the sequenced sample was CD8+ T cells from cultured PBMCs, taken from culture after CMV antigen stimulation. The receptors derive from a human donor in good health (CMV status not recorded). Some clones in this sample may be carry-over from other donors' samples.

The J gene is TRBJ2-7, the V gene TRBV7-6; maybe TRBD2 (5 bases). The germline gives CDR1 SGHVS, CDR2 FNYEAQ. The CDR3 consists of 19 residues. The V end was cut by 6 bases, the J end by 4 bases, with 31 bases between. CDR3 nucleotides: TGTGCCAGCAGTCCACGGTCAACGCTCCCGGCGGGCTACGTTTACGAGCAGTACTTC. Encoded protein: CASSPRSTLPAGYVYEQYF.

The chain links TRBV4-2 to TRBJ2-2; perhaps TRBD2 as D (7 bases). Looked up from germline, CDR1 is LGHNA and CDR2 is YNFKEQ. Trimming took off 3 bases at V and 6 bases at J, with 14 bases between the two ends. The CDR3 length is 15 residues. The CDR3 protein is CASSHFREGAGELFF. The CDR3 DNA sequence: TGTGCCAGCAGCCACTTCAGGGAGGGGGCCGGGGAGCTGTTTTTT.

This clonotype was detected many times. The V call is TRBV7-2, the J call TRBJ1-5; D perhaps matches TRBD1 (6 bases). This CDR3 is 14 amino acids long. V lost 5 bases to trimming and J lost 2 bases, with 10 bases between them. Germline V gene data show CDR1 as SGHTA and CDR2 as FQGNSA. As DNA, the CDR3 is TGTGCCAGCAGCCTCCCAGGGGGCAATCAGCCCCAGCATTTT. It is translated as CASSLPGGNQPQHF.

J is TRBJ1-2 and V is TRBV6-5, with no clear D. In germline, CDR1 is MNHEY, CDR2 SVGAGI. This CDR3 has 15 amino acids. V was trimmed by 1 base and J by 4 bases, leaving 13 bases between them. In nucleotides, the CDR3 is TGTGCCAGCAGTTACTACCAACCCCCCCTCTATGGCTACACCTTC. Protein product: CASSYYQPPLYGYTF.

The J gene is TRBJ2-7, the V gene TRBV5-4; 10 nucleotides agree with TRBD1. The CDR3 has 15 residues. Germline-derived CDR1 and CDR2 are SGHNT and YYREEE (reference sequence). V dropped 4 bases and J dropped 6; count of bases not matched to a gene: 10. Here the CDR3 DNA reads TGTGCCAGCAGCCGTTCGACCGGGACAGGGGCCGAGCAGTACTTC. Translated: CASSRSTGTGAEQYF.

The sample holds a few counts of this clonotype. The chain couples TRBV20-1 to TRBJ2-1; 7 nucleotides agree with TRBD1. The length of the CDR3 is 13 residues. The V and J ends lost 4 bases and 4 bases, in that order; junction bases with no gene match: 4. The germline V gene encodes CDR1 DFQATT and CDR2 SNEGSKA (reference sequence). The CDR3 coding sequence is TGCAGTGCTAAGGACAGGCGATACAATGAGCAGTTCTTC. It specifies CSAKDRRYNEQFF.

In this sample, this clonotype turned up a few times. One end of the junction fails to match germline, which may point to a read error. The genes are TRBV7-9 and TRBJ2-5; 7 bases map to TRBD1. Germline-derived CDR1 and CDR2 are SEHNR and FQNEAQ (reference sequence). The CDR3 has 14 residues. The CDR3 sequence: CASSLTGYQETPYF. In DNA form, the CDR3 reads TGTGCCAGCAGCTTGACAGGGTACCAAGAGACCCCGTACTTC.

This clonotype has more than one count but fewer than ten. The chain carries TRBV6-6 and TRBJ2-2; 10 bases match TRBD1. Germline V gene sequence: CDR1 MNHNY, CDR2 SVGAGI (reference sequence). CDR3 length: 13 residues. The trim removed 11 bases at V and 6 bases at J, leaving 6 bases unmatched. CDR3 region: CAGRTGGAGELFF. CDR3 bases: TGTGCCGGAAGGACAGGGGGGGCCGGGGAGCTGTTTTTT.

This clonotype has a handful of counts. This chain joins TRBV7-9 and TRBJ2-5; weak D call: TRBD2 (5 bases). The CDR3 is 13 residues long. Germline lookup yields CDR1 SEHNR and CDR2 FQNEAQ (reference sequence). V was cut by 5 bases and J by 3 bases, with 10 bases left in between. CDR3 protein: CASSPPGEETQYF. CDR3 nucleotide sequence: TGTGCCAGCAGCCCTCCCGGGGAAGAGACCCAGTACTTC.

This clonotype was picked up a small number of times. This chain uses TRBV7-9 with TRBJ1-2; D call uncertain. V gave up 2 bases and J gave up 4 bases, with 14 bases separating them. The CDR3 runs to 15 residues. Looked up from germline, CDR1 is SEHNR and CDR2 is FQNEAQ (reference sequence). Here the CDR3 DNA reads TGTGCCAGCAGCTTATCGGTACCAACCCGCTATGGCTACACCTTC. It encodes CASSLSVPTRYGYTF.

This clonotype was recorded a few times. The chain links TRBV28 to TRBJ1-1; TRBD1 matches 10 bases. CDR1 and CDR2 from the germline V gene are MDHEN and SYDVKM. V dropped 5 bases and J dropped 1; count of bases not matched to a gene: 4. This CDR3 has 15 residues. CDR3 amino acids: CASSPGDRGNTEAFF. The CDR3 nucleotides read TGTGCCAGCAGTCCGGGGGACAGGGGGAACACTGAAGCTTTCTTT.

J is TRBJ1-5 and V is TRBV6-8, with 8 bases identical to TRBD1. Germline CDR1 is MNHGY and CDR2 is SAAAGT. V lost 8 bases to trimming and J lost 5 bases; unmatched junction nucleotides: 5. This CDR3 is built from 13 residues. CDR3 protein: CASGQGDHQPQHF. The CDR3 coding sequence is TGTGCCAGCGGACAGGGTGATCATCAGCCCCAGCATTTT.

This sequence joins TRBV29-1 and TRBJ2-1; D ambiguous. V was pared by 5 bases and J by 4 bases, with 9 bases between. In germline, CDR1 is SQVTM, CDR2 ANQGSEA. The CDR3 covers 12 residues. The CDR3 protein is CSVRGAYNEQFF. CDR3 nucleotide sequence: TGCAGCGTTCGAGGCGCTTACAATGAGCAGTTCTTC.

The chain joins TRBV7-9 to TRBJ1-2; 7 bases are shared with TRBD1. CDR3 length: 16 amino acids. Germline-derived CDR1 and CDR2 are SEHNR and FQNEAQ (reference sequence). J was trimmed by 2 bases and V by 5 bases; bases with no gene match: 11. The chain's CDR3 is CASSAPRDRNNYGYTF. The CDR3 DNA reads TGTGCCAGCAGCGCCCCCCGGGACAGAAACAACTATGGCTACACCTTC.

The chain is built from TRBV7-8 and TRBJ2-3, with D possibly being TRBD1 (6 bases). V was cut by 0 bases and J by 5 bases, with 9 bases left in between. The CDR3 runs 14 residues. From germline, CDR1 is SGHVS and CDR2 FQNEAQ. The CDR3 loop is CASSLAQGQDTQYF. CDR3 nucleotide sequence: TGTGCCAGCAGCTTAGCGCAGGGGCAAGATACGCAGTATTTT.

This clonotype was recorded a few times. The J gene is TRBJ2-3, the V gene TRBV28, with D unclear. Trimming stripped 5 bases from V and 5 bases from J, with 11 bases between. CDR3 size: 13 residues. Germline V gives CDR1 MDHEN, CDR2 SYDVKM. CDR3 coding DNA: TGTGCCAGCAGTCTCCTAGATCTAGATACGCAGTATTTT. Translating gives CASSLLDLDTQYF.

This clonotype was counted many times. The chain couples TRBV5-6 to TRBJ2-1; the D gene is possibly TRBD1 (6 bases). This CDR3 is 12 amino acids long. V dropped 0 bases and J dropped 11 bases, with 9 bases sitting between them. In germline, CDR1 is SGHDT, CDR2 YYEEEE. The CDR3 DNA reads TGTGCCAGCAGCTTGGAGGGACATAAGCAGTTCTTC. It translates to CASSLEGHKQFF.

The V call is TRBV7-2, the J call TRBJ2-1, with 7 bases lining up with TRBD1. Germline CDR1 SGHTA, CDR2 FQGNSA. CDR3 size: 15 residues. The V and J ends lost 3 bases and 8 bases, in that order; junction bases with no gene match: 10. The CDR3 reads CASSFPGGVMDEQFF. CDR3 nucleotides: TGTGCCAGCAGCTTTCCAGGGGGAGTGATGGATGAGCAGTTCTTC.

The DNA for the CDR3 is TGTGCCAGCAGGCTAGCGGGAGTCTCCGAGCAGTACTTC. As protein: CASRLAGVSEQYF. V and J are TRBV27 and TRBJ2-7; 10 bases are a match to TRBD2. The CDR3 length is 13 residues. The V and J ends lost 6 bases and 6 bases, in that order; junction bases with no gene match: 5. Germline loops: CDR1 MNHEY, CDR2 SMNVEV (reference sequence).

This clonotype has only a few counts. This chain uses TRBV27 with TRBJ1-4; TRBD1 might be the D (6 bases). Germline V CDR1 and CDR2: MNHEY, SMNVEV (reference sequence). There are 16 residues in the CDR3. The germline V and J ends were trimmed by 5 bases and 8 bases, with 21 bases remaining between them. The CDR3 region is CASSPGNRVGREKLFF. For the CDR3, the DNA is TGTGCCAGCAGTCCAGGGAACAGGGTAGGGCGCGAAAAACTGTTTTTT.

This clonotype was seen only a few times. The genes are TRBV15 and TRBJ1-4; D call uncertain. The V gene lost 5 bases and the J gene lost 6 bases, with 16 bases spanning the gap. The CDR3 totals 15 residues. Germline V gene data show CDR1 as LNHNV and CDR2 as YYDKDF (reference sequence). Written as DNA, the CDR3 is TGTGCCACCAGCGTAGGGTCCAGACTGGATGAAAAACTGTTTTTT. Translation gives CATSVGSRLDEKLFF.

This clonotype has a handful of counts. This chain joins TRBV11-2 and TRBJ2-1; D remains unclear. The V and J ends lost 5 bases and 6 bases respectively, with 14 bases between them. Germline V gives CDR1 SGHAT, CDR2 FQNNGV. The CDR3 is 14 amino acids. The CDR3 spells CASSPRAMGNEQFF. In DNA form, the CDR3 reads TGTGCCAGCAGCCCCCGGGCAATGGGCAATGAGCAGTTCTTC.

This clonotype occurred many times. The chain has TRBV15 and TRBJ1-2; TRBD1 matches at 9 bases. The V gene's germline CDR1 is LNHNV and CDR2 YYDKDF (reference sequence). With 5 bases clipped from V and 3 bases from J, the junction kept 4 bases outside the gene matches. The CDR3 totals 14 residues. CDR3 nucleotide sequence: TGTGCCACCAGCGGTCGGGACAGGGACTATGGCTACACCTTC. Amino acids: CATSGRDRDYGYTF.

This rearrangement joins TRBV6-6 to TRBJ1-2; tentatively, D is TRBD1 (6 bases). The V end lost 3 bases, the J end lost 5 bases, and 16 bases lay between the germline ends. This CDR3 has 15 amino acids. Germline values: CDR1 MNHNY, CDR2 SVGAGI (reference sequence). CDR3 nucleotide sequence: TGTGCCAGCAGTTATACATCTGGACAGTTTTATGGCTACACCTTC. Its translation: CASSYTSGQFYGYTF.

This sequence joins TRBV28 and TRBJ1-6; 10 nucleotides agree with TRBD1. Germline values: CDR1 MDHEN, CDR2 SYDVKM. The CDR3 has 13 amino acids. V was pared by 3 bases and J by 10 bases, with 0 bases of the junction left unmatched. The CDR3 sequence is CASSLTGGSPLHF. The CDR3 nucleotides are TGTGCCAGCAGTTTGACAGGGGGCTCACCCCTCCACTTT.